This T cell receptor beta chain was recovered during a study of T-cell reconstitution after alpha-beta-depleted transplantation in children. The library targeted TCRbeta and was prepared with unique molecular identifiers. From the PCR reads, TCRdb called clonotypes with MiXCR, one entry per CDR3 protein. The data hold about 540,000 distinct CDR3 sequences, with around 18% observed a single time. There are a few counts of this clonotype. CDR3 length equals 12 residues. Germline CDR1 is LNHDA and CDR2 is SQIVND (reference sequence). Trimming stripped 1 base from V and 8 bases from J, with 8 bases between.

Sample: PBMCs from the stem cell graft donor, taken from the stem cell graft. The receptor comes from a human donor who donated a stem cell graft to a child with acute lymphoblastic leukemia. The chain joins TRBV19 to TRBJ1-2; no definite D call. The CDR3 DNA is TGTGCCAGTAGTATAGGGGTGAGAGGCTACACCTTC. Translation gives CASSIGVRGYTF.